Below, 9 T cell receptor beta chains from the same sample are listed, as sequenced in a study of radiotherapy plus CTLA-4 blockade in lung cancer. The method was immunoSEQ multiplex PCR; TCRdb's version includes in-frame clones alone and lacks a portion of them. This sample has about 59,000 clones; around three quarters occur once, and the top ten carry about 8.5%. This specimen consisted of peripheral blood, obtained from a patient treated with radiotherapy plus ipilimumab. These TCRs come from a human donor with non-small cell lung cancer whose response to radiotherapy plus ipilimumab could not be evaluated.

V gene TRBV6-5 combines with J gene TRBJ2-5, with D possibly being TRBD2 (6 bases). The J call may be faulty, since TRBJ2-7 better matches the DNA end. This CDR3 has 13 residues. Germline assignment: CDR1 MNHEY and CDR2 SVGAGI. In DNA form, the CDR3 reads TGTGCCACAGGCCGGCTCGGAGGGTACGAGCAGTACTTC. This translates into CATGRLGGYEQYF.

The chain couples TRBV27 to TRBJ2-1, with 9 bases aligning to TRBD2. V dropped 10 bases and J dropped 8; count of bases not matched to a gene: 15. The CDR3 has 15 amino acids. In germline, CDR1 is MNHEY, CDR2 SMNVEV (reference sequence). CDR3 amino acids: CATEAGGRGVDEQFF. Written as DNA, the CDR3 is TGTGCCACCGAAGCGGGAGGCCGAGGTGTGGATGAGCAGTTCTTC.

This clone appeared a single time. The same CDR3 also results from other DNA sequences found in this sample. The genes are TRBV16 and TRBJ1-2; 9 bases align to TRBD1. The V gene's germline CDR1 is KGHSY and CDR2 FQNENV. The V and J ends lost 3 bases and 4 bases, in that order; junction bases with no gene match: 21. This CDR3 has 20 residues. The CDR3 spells CASSHGLLPGQGGRVYGYTF. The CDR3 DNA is TGTGCCAGCAGCCATGGGCTTTTGCCGGGACAGGGAGGTCGGGTCTATGGCTACACCTTC.

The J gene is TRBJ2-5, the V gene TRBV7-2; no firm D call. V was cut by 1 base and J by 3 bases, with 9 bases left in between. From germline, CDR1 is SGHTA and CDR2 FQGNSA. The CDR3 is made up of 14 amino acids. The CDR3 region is CASSLDSVKETQYF. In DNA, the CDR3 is TGTGCCAGCAGCTTAGATTCAGTCAAAGAGACCCAGTACTTC.

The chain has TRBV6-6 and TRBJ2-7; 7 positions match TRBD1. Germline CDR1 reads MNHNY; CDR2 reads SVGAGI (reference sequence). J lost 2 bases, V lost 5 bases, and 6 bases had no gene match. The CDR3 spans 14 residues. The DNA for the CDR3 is TGTGCCAGCAGTCTCCGGGACAGAACCTACGAGCAGTACTTC. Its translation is CASSLRDRTYEQYF.

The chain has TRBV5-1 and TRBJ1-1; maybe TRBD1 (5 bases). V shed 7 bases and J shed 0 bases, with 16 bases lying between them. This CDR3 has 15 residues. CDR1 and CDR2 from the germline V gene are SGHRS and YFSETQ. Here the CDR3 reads CASVVGGSMNTEAFF. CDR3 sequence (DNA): TGCGCCAGCGTGGTGGGGGGTTCCATGAACACTGAAGCTTTCTTT.

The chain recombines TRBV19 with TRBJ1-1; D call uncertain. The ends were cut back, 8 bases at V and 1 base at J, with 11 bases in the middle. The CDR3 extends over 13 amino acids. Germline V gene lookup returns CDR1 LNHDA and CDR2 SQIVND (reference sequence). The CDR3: CASAEGQNTEAFF. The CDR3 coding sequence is TGTGCCAGTGCGGAGGGCCAGAACACTGAAGCTTTCTTT.

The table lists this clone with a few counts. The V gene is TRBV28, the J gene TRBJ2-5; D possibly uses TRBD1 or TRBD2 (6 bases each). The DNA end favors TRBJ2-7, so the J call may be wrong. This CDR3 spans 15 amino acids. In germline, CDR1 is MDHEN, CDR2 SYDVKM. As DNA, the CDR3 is TGTGCCAGCAGGAAAGCAGGAGGGGGCTCCTACGAGCAGTACTTC. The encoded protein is CASRKAGGGSYEQYF.

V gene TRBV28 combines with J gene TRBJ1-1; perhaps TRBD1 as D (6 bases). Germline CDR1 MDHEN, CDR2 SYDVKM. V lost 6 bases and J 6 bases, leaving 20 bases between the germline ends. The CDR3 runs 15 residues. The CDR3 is CASSPSTGGVSEAFF. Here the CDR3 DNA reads TGTGCCAGCAGCCCCTCTACGGGGGGCGTTTCTGAAGCTTTCTTT. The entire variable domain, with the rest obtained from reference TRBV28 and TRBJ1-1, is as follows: DVKVTQSSRYLVKRTGEKVFLECVQDMDHENMFWYRQDPGLGLRLIYFSYDVKMKEKGDIPEGYSVSREKKERFSLILESASTNQTSMYLCASSPSTGGVSEAFFGQGTRLTVV.